This paragraph reports one T cell receptor beta chain. These data are taken from a study of blood T cells in healthy people across ages. Alongside a J-beta primer mix, a sample-barcoded 5' primer served in a second PCR lasting 7 to 11 cycles. MiXCR was run by TCRdb on the 5' RACE reads, yielding one entry per CDR3 protein. The data contain 1,500,000 or so distinct CDR3 sequences, approximately 59% of them seen just once; the ten biggest clones take up 6.5% to 8%. The CDR3 is 13 amino acids. Germline-derived CDR1 and CDR2 are SGHRS and YFSETQ. This sequence joins TRBV5-1 and TRBJ2-7; 9 positions agree with TRBD1. The J call is uncertain, as TRBJ2-5 better fits the DNA end. The sequencing input was blood. The receptor was isolated from a man aged 18 to 29 in good health. The chain's CDR3 is CASSGTGTETQYF. As DNA, the CDR3 is TGCGCCAGCAGCGGGACAGGGACAGAGACCCAGTACTTC.